The sequence of this T cell receptor (beta chain) was determined in a study of blood T cells in healthy people across ages. This clonotype showed up many times. What it recognizes is unknown. Ranging in age from about 6 to 100, the donors were healthy Caucasian individuals from Russia. A second PCR, run for 7 to 11 cycles, used a sample-barcoded 5' primer plus a J-beta primer mix. MiXCR, run by TCRdb on the 5' RACE reads, gives a single entry per CDR3 protein. This table holds about 1.8 million distinct CDR3 sequences, approximately 50% found once. Points from the study as a whole: As naive T cell percentage varied, TCR beta diversity correlated strongly with it. As age increased, TCR beta diversity per million T cells fell in a roughly linear fashion. More naive CD4+ cells and higher diversity marked long-lived donors relative to aged donors.

The CDR3 extends over 11 amino acids. The V end lost 5 bases, the J end lost 8 bases, and 9 bases lay between the germline ends. Germline V gene lookup returns CDR1 MNHEY and CDR2 SMNVEV (reference sequence). The receptor was isolated from a woman aged 40 to 50 in good health. The chain carries TRBV27 and TRBJ1-2; a weak D match, TRBD1 (5 bases). The sample taken for sequencing was blood. The CDR3 region is CASSPGRGYTF. In DNA, the CDR3 is TGTGCCAGCAGTCCAGGGCGCGGCTACACCTTC.